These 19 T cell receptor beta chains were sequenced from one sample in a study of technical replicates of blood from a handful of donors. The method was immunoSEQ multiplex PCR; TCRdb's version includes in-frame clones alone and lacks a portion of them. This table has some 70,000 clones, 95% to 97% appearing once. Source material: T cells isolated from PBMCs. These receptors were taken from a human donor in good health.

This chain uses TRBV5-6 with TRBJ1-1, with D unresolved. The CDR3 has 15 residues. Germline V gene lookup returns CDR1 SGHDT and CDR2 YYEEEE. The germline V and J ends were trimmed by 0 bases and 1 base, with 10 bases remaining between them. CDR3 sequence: CASSLDGLWNTEAFF. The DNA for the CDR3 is TGTGCCAGCAGCTTGGACGGACTCTGGAACACTGAAGCTTTCTTT.

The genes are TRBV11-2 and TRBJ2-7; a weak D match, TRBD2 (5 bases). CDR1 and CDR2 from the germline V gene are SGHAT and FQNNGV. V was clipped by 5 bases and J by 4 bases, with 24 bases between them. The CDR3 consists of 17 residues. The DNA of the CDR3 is TGTGCCAGCAGCCCACAAGCCCCCTATTACCCGGGGTACGAGCAGTACTTC. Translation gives CASSPQAPYYPGYEQYF.

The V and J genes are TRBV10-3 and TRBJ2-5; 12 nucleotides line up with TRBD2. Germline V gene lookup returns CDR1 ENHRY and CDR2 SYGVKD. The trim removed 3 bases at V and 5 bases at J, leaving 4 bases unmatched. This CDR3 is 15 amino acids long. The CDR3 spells CAISEFLAGGETQYF. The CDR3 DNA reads TGTGCCATCAGTGAATTTCTAGCGGGGGGGGAGACCCAGTACTTC.

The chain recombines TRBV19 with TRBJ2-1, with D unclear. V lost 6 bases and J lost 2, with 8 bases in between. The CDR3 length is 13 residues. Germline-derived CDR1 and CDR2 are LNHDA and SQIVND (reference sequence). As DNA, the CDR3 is TGTGCCAGTAGCTACTTTACCTACAATGAGCAGTTCTTC. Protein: CASSYFTYNEQFF.

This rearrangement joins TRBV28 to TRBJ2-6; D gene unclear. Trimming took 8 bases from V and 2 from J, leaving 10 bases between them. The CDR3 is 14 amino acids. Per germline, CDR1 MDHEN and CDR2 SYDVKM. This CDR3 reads CASLPYAGANVLTF. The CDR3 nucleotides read TGTGCCAGCCTTCCTTATGCTGGGGCCAACGTCCTGACTTTC.

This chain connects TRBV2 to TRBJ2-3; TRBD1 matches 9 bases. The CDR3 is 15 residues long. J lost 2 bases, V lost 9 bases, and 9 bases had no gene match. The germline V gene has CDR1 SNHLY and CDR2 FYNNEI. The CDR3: CARRWGQGSTDTQYF. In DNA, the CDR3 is TGTGCCAGAAGGTGGGGACAGGGATCCACAGATACGCAGTATTTT. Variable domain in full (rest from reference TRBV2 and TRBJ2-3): EPEVTQTPSHQVTQMGQEVILRCVPISNHLYFYWYRQILGQKVEFLVSFYNNEISEKSEIFDDQFSVERPDGSNFTLKIRSTKLEDSAMYFCARRWGQGSTDTQYFGPGTRLTVL.

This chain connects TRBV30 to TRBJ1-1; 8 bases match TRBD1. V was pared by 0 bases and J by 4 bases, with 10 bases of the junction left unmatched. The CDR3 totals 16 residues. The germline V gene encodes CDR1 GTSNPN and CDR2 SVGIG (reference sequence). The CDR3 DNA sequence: TGTGCCTGGAGTGTGTTCTTCACAGGGGGTCCCACTGAAGCTTTCTTT. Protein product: CAWSVFFTGGPTEAFF.

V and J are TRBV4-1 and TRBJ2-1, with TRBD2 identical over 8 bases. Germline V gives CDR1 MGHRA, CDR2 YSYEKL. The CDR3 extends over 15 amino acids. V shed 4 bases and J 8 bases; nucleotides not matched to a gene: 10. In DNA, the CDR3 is TGCGCCAGCAGCCTACTAGCGGCCCAGAGCTATGAGCAGTTCTTC. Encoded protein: CASSLLAAQSYEQFF.

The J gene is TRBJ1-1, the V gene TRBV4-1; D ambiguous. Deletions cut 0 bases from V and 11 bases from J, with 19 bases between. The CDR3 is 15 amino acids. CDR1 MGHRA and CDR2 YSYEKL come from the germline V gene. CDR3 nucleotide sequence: TGCGCCAGCAGCCAAGAAGATAGCTTTGCTGTGGGTGCTTTCTTT. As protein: CASSQEDSFAVGAFF.

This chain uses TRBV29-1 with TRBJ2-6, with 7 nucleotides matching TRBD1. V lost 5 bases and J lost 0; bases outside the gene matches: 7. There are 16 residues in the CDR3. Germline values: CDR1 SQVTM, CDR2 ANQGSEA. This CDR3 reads CSVLGQVLSGANVLTF. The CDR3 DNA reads TGCAGCGTTCTAGGACAGGTTCTCTCTGGGGCCAACGTCCTGACTTTC.

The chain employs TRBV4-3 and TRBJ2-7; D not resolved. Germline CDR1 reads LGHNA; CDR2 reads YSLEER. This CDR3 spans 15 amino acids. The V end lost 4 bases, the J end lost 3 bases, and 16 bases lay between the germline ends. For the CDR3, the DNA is TGCGCCAGCAGCCCCTTTAAGGCGGCCGGCTACGAGCAGTACTTC. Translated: CASSPFKAAGYEQYF.

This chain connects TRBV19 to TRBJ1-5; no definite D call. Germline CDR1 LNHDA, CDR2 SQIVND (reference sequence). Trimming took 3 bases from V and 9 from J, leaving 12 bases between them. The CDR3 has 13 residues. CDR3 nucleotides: TGTGCCAGTAGTATGATCAACCTGAGGCCCCAGCATTTT. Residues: CASSMINLRPQHF.

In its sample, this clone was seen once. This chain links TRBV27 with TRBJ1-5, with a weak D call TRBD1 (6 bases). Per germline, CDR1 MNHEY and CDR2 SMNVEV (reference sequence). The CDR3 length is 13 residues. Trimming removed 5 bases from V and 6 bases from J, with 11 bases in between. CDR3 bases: TGTGCCAGCAGTGCCCAGGGGAGTCAGCCCCAGCATTTT. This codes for CASSAQGSQPQHF.

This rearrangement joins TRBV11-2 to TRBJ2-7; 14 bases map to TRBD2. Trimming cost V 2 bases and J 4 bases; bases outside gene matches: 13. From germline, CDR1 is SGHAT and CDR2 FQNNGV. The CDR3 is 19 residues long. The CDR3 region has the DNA TGTGCCAGCAGCTTACTCCAGACTAGCGGGAGGGCCAGGGTATACGAGCAGTACTTC. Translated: CASSLLQTSGRARVYEQYF.

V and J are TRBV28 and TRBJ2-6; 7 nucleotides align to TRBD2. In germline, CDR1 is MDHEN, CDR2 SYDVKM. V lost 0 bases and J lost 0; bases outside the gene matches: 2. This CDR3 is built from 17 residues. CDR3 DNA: TGTGCCAGCAGTTTATGGTGGGGGGGCTCTGGGGCCAACGTCCTGACTTTC. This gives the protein CASSLWWGGSGANVLTF.

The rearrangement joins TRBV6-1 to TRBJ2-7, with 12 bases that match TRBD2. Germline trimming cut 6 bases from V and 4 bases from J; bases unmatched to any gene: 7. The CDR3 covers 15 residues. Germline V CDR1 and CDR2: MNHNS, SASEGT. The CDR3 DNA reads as TGTGCCAGCAGCCACACTAGCGGGAGGTTATACGAGCAGTACTTC. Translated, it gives CASSHTSGRLYEQYF.

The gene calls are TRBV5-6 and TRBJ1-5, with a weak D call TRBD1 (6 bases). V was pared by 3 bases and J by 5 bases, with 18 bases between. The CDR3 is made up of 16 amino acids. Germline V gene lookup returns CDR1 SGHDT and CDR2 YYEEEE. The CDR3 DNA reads TGTGCCAGCAGCTCATTCTACAGGGTTAAGGATCAGCCCCAGCATTTT. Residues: CASSSFYRVKDQPQHF.

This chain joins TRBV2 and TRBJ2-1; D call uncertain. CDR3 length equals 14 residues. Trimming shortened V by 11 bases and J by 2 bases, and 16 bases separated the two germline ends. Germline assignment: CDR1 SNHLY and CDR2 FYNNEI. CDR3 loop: CAASLVTPYNEQFF. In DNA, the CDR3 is TGTGCCGCATCTTTGGTTACACCCTACAATGAGCAGTTCTTC.

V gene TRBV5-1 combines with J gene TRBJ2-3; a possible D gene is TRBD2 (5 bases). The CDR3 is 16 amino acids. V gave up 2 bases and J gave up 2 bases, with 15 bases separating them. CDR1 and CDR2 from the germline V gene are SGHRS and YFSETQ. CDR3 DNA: TGCGCCAGCAGCTTAATATCTCCGGGAAACACAGATACGCAGTATTTT. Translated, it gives CASSLISPGNTDTQYF.